This TCR beta chain was captured in a study of cytomegalovirus exposure and HLA in healthy donors. Study conclusions and caveats: An analysis was carried out at a later point. It showed that HLA-associated TCR beta chains were more clonally expanded than equally common non-associated chains. In an earlier analysis, in approximately 630 donors, most V segments appeared productive either ~87% or ~30% of the time. The authors excluded some V segments, including TRBV6-2 and TRBV6-3, as indistinguishable.

The PCR employed 60 Vbeta primers together with 13 Jbeta primers. Sequencing used immunoSEQ multiplex PCR; TCRdb keeps in-frame clones, though not all of them. The repertoire includes 75,000 to 100,000 clones, about 70% of them detected once, and 1.2% sits in the top ten. Per the germline V gene, CDR1 is LGHNA and CDR2 is YNFKEQ. V was pared by 0 bases and J by 5 bases, with 10 bases between. The CDR3 runs to 14 residues. This clone was observed a few times. Its antigen is unknown. The gene calls are TRBV4-2 and TRBJ1-2; D is unclear. The specimen was PBMCs. The clonotype comes from a female donor in good health and CMV-seronegative. Here the CDR3 DNA reads TGTGCCAGCAGCCAAGACGAGGGCTGGTATGGCTACACCTTC. Amino acids: CASSQDEGWYGYTF.